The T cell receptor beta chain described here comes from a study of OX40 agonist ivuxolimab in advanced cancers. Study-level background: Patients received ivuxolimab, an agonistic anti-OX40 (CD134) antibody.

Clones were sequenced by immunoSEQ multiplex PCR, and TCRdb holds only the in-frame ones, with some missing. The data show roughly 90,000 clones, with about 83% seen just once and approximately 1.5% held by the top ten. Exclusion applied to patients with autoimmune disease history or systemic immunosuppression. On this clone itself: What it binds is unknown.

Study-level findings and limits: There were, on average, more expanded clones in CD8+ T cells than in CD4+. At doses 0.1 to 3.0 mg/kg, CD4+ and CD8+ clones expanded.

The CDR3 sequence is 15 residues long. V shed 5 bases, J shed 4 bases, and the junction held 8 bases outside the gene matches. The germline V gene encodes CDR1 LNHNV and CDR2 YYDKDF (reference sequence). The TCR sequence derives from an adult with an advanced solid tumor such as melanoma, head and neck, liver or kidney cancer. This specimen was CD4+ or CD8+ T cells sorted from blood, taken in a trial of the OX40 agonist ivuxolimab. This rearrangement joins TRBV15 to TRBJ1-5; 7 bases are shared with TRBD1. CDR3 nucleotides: TGTGCCACCAGCGGGAGACAGGGTGTGAATCAGCCCCAGCATTTT. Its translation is CATSGRQGVNQPQHF. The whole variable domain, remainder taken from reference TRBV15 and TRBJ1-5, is DAMVIQNPRYQVTQFGKPVTLSCSQTLNHNVMYWYQQKSSQAPKLLFHYYDKDFNNEADTPDNFQSRRPNTSFCFLDIRSPGLGDTAMYLCATSGRQGVNQPQHFGDGTRLSIL.